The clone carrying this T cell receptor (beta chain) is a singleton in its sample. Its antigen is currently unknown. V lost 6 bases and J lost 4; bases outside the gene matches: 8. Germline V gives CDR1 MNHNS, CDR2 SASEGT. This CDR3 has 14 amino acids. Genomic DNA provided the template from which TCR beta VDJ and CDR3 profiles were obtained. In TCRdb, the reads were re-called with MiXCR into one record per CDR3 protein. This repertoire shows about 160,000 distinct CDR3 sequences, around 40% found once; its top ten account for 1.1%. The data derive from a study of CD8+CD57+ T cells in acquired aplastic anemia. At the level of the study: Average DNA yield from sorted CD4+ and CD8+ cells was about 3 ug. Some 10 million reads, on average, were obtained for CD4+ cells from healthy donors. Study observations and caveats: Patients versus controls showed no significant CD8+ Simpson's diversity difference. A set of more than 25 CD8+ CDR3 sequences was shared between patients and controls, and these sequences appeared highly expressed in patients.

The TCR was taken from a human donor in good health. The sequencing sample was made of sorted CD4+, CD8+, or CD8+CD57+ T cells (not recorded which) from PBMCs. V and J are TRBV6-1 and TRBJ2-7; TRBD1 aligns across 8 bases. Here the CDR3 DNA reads TGTGCCAGCAGAAAAGGACAGGGAAAATACGAGCAGTACTTC. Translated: CASRKGQGKYEQYF.